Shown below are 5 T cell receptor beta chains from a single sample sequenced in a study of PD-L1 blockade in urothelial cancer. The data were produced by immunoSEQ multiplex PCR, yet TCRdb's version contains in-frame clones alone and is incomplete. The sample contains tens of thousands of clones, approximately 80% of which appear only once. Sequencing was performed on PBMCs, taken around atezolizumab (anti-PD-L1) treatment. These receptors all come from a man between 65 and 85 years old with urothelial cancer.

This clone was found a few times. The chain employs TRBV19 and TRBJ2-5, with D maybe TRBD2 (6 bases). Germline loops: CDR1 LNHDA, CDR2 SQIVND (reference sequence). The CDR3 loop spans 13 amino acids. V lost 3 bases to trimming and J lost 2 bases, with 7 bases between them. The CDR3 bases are TGTGCCAGTAGTATGGGAGGACAAGAGACCCAGTACTTC. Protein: CASSMGGQETQYF.

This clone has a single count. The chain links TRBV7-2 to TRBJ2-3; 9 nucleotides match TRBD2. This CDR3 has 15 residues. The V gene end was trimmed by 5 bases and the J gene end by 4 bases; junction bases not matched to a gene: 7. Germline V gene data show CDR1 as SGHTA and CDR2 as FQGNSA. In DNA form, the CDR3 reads TGTGCCAGCAGCCGGATAGCGGGAGAGGCAGATACGCAGTATTTT. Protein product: CASSRIAGEADTQYF.

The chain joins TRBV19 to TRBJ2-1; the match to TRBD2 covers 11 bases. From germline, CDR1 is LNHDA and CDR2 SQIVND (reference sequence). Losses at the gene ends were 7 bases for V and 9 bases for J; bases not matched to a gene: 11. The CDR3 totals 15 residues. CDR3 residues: CASTLAGGGGGEQFF. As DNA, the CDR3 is TGTGCCAGTACCCTAGCGGGAGGAGGTGGCGGTGAGCAGTTCTTC.

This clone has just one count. CDR3 residues: CATDSPVSYEQYF. The DNA for the CDR3 is TGTGCCACCGATAGCCCGGTATCCTACGAGCAGTACTTC. The chain links TRBV30 to TRBJ2-7; D is unclear. The CDR3 consists of 13 residues. V lost 8 bases and J lost 1, with 15 bases in between. The V gene's germline CDR1 is GTSNPN and CDR2 SVGIG (reference sequence).

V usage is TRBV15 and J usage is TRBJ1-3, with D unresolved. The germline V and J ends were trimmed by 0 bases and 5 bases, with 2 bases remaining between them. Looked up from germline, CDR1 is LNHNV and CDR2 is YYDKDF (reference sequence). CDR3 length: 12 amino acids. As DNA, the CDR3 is TGTGCCACCAGCAGAGATAGAAACACCATATATTTT. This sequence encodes CATSRDRNTIYF.